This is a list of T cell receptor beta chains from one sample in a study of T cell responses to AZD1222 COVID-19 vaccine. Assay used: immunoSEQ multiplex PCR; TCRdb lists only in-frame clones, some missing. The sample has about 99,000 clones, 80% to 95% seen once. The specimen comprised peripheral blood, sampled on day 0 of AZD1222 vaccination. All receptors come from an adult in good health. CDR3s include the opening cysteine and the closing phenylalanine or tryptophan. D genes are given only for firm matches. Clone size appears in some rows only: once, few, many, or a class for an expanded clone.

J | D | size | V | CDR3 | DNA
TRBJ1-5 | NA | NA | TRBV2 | CASNLGGGRLAQHF | TGTGCCAGCAACCTAGGGGGGGGAAGGCTGGCCCAGCATTTT
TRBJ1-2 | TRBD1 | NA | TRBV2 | CASSEDRGHGYTF | TGTGCCAGCAGTGAAGACAGGGGCCATGGCTACACCTTC
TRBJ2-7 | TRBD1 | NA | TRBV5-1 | CASSTGTGFREQYF | TGCGCCAGCAGCACGGGGACAGGTTTTCGAGAGCAGTACTTC
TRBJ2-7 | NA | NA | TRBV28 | CASSPLLGGASYEQYF | TGTGCCAGCAGCCCGCTTTTAGGGGGGGCATCTTACGAGCAGTACTTC
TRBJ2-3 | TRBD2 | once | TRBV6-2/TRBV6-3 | CASSSGLAGDAQYF | TGTGCCAGCAGCTCCGGACTAGCGGGGGATGCGCAGTATTTT
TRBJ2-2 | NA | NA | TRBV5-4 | CASSPMTGVWTGELFF | TGTGCCAGCAGCCCTATGACAGGAGTTTGGACCGGGGAGCTGTTTTTT
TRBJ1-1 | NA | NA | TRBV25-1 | CASSEYPGFAFF | TGTGCCAGCAGTGAATACCCCGGGTTTGCTTTCTTT
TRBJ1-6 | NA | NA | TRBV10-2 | CASSDQSPLHF | TGCGCCAGCAGTGACCAGTCACCCCTCCACTTT
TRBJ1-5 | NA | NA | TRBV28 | CASSLPGQGGLQPQHF | TGTGCCAGCAGCCTCCCTGGGCAGGGCGGGTTACAGCCCCAGCATTTT
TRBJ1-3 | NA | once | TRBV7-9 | CASSSRGVENTIYF | TGTGCCAGCAGCTCCCGGGGGGTGGAAAACACCATATATTTT
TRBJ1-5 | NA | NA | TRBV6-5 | CASSLNSNQPQHF | TGTGCCAGCAGCTTAAATAGCAATCAGCCCCAGCATTTT
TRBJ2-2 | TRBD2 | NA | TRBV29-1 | CSVERTSGGALAGELFF | TGCAGCGTTGAACGGACTAGCGGGGGGGCCTTGGCCGGGGAGCTGTTTTTT
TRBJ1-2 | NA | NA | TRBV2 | CASSETRSNYGYTF | TGTGCCAGCAGTGAGACCAGGTCTAACTATGGCTACACCTTC
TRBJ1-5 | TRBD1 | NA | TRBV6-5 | CASIGTGVSNQPQHF | TGTGCCAGCATCGGGACAGGGGTTTCCAATCAGCCCCAGCATTTT
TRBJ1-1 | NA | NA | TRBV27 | CASSLSRAGPIKGTEAFF | TGTGCCAGCAGTTTATCGAGGGCAGGACCAATTAAGGGGACTGAAGCTTTCTTT
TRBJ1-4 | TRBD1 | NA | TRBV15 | CATSRVGTGTYEKLFF | TGTGCCACCAGCAGAGTGGGGACAGGAACCTATGAAAAACTGTTTTTT
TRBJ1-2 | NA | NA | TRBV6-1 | CASSEVEGQGWSGYTF | TGTGCCAGCAGTGAAGTGGAAGGTCAGGGGTGGTCTGGCTACACCTTC
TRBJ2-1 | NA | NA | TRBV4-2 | CASSQEGGNEQFF | TGTGCCAGCAGCCAAGAGGGTGGTAATGAGCAGTTCTTC
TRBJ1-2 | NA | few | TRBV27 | CASSLSEGRTYGYTF | TGTGCCAGCAGTTTATCGGAAGGGCGCACCTATGGCTACACCTTC
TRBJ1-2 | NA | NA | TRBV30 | CAWSVPGPGAYGYTF | TGTGCCTGGAGTGTACCGGGACCGGGAGCCTATGGCTACACCTTC
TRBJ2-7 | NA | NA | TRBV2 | CASSDAYEQYF | TGTGCCAGCAGCGACGCCTACGAGCAGTACTTC
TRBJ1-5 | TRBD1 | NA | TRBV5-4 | CASSLQGQNQPQHF | TGTGCCAGCAGCTTACAGGGGCAAAATCAGCCCCAGCATTTT
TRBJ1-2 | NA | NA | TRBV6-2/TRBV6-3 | CASSRSGGGPRLEYGYTF | TGTGCCAGCAGCCGAAGTGGGGGGGGCCCCAGGCTGGAGTATGGCTACACCTTC
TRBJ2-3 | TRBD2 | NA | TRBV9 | CASSASQRGVADTQYF | TGTGCCAGCAGCGCCAGCCAGCGGGGGGTTGCAGATACGCAGTATTTT
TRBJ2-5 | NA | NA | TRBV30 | CAWENREETQYF | TGTGCCTGGGAGAACCGGGAGGAGACCCAGTACTTC
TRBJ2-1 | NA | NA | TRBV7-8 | CASSDWWSSYNEQFF | TGTGCCAGCAGCGATTGGTGGAGCTCCTACAATGAGCAGTTCTTC
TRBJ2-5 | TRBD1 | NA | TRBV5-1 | CASTQGYQETQYF | TGCGCCAGCACACAGGGGTACCAAGAGACCCAGTACTTC
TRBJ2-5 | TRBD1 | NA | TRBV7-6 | CASSGWDSSVPGTQYF | TGTGCCAGCAGCGGCTGGGACAGTTCGGTCCCGGGGACCCAGTACTTC
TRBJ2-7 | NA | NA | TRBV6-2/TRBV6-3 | CASSSGASSYEQYF | TGTGCCAGCAGTTCAGGGGCCAGCTCCTACGAGCAGTACTTC
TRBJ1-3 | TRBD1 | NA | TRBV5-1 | CASSFGQVENTIYF | TGCGCCAGCAGCTTCGGACAGGTCGAAAACACCATATATTTT
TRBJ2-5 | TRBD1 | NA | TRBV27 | CASSLRSDRGFQETQYF | TGTGCCAGCAGTTTGAGGTCGGACAGGGGTTTCCAAGAGACCCAGTACTTC
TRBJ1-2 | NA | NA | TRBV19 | CASRSREGDGYTF | TGTGCCAGTAGGTCACGGGAGGGGGATGGCTACACCTTC
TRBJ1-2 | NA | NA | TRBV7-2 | CASSSRPDHGYTF | TGTGCCAGCAGCTCCCGACCAGACCATGGCTACACCTTC
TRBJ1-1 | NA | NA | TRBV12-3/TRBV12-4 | CASGNTEAFF | TGTGCCAGCGGGAACACTGAAGCTTTCTTT
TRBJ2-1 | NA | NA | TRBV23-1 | CASSQSGHNEQFF | TGCGCCAGCAGTCAATCGGGACACAATGAGCAGTTCTTC
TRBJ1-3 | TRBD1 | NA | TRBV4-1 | CASSQVDRAGNTIYF | TGCGCCAGCAGCCAAGTCGACAGGGCTGGAAACACCATATATTTT
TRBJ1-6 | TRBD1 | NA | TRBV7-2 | CASSLGTGGSPLHF | TGTGCCAGCAGCTTAGGGACAGGGGGTTCACCCCTCCACTTT
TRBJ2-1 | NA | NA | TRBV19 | CASSRTDNNEQFF | TGTGCCAGTAGTAGAACGGACAACAATGAGCAGTTCTTC
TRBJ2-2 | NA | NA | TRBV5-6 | CASSSVTGELFF | TGTGCCAGCAGCTCCGTGACCGGGGAGCTGTTTTTT
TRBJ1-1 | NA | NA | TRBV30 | CAWTNFAEAFF | TGTGCCTGGACAAACTTCGCTGAAGCTTTCTTT